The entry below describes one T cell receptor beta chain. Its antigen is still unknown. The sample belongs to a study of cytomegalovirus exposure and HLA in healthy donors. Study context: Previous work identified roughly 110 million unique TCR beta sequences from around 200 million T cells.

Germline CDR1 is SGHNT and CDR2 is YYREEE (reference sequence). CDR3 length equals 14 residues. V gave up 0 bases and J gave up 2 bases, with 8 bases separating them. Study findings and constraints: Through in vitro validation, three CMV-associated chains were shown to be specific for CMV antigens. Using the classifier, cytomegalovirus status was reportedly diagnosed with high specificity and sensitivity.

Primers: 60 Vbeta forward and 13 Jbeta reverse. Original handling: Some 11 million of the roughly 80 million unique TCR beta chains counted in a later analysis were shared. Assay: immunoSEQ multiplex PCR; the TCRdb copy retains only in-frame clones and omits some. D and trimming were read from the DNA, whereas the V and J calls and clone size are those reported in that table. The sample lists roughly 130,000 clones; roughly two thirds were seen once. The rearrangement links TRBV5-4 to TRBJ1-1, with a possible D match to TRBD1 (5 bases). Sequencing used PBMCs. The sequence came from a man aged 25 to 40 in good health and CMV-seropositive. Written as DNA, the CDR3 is TGTGCCAGCAGCTTGGCGACAGCTAACACTGAAGCTTTCTTT. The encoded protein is CASSLATANTEAFF.